The clone carrying this T cell receptor (beta chain) was picked up a small number of times. In TCRdb, the PCR reads were re-called with MiXCR into one record per CDR3 protein. Among roughly 19,000 distinct CDR3 sequences listed, 40% to 55% were seen once. This record belongs to a study of tumor-infiltrating lymphocytes in oesophageal squamous cell carcinoma. The CDR3 is made up of 15 amino acids. Germline V gene lookup returns CDR1 SGDLS and CDR2 YYNGEE. The material sequenced was esophageal tumor tissue. This chain joins TRBV9 and TRBJ2-7; 11 positions match TRBD1. Judging by the DNA end, TRBJ2-5 fits better; the J call may be wrong. The receptor's source is a male donor with esophageal squamous cell carcinoma. In DNA, the CDR3 is TGTGCCAGCAGCGCCCGGACAGGGGGCTTGGAGACCCAGTACTTC. Its translation is CASSARTGGLETQYF.